This T cell receptor (beta chain) was recovered during a study of cytomegalovirus exposure and HLA in healthy donors. The method was immunoSEQ multiplex PCR; TCRdb's version includes in-frame clones alone and lacks a portion of them. This sample yields 150,000 to 200,000 clones, of which about four fifths are seen a single time; 6% to 9% belongs to the top ten. V dropped 5 bases and J dropped 2 bases, with 13 bases sitting between them. Per germline, CDR1 SGHTA and CDR2 FQGNSA. The CDR3 contains 15 residues. Material for sequencing was PBMCs. The clonotype comes from a man aged 18 to 30 in good health and CMV-seropositive. This sequence joins TRBV7-2 and TRBJ1-5; maybe TRBD1 (5 bases). The CDR3 region is CASSLYQGGNQPQHF. Here the CDR3 DNA reads TGTGCCAGCAGCCTCTATCAGGGCGGCAATCAGCCCCAGCATTTT.